What follows is one T cell receptor beta chain and its context. Its antigen is unidentified. CDR3 length equals 18 residues. The ends lost 4 bases at V and 7 bases at J; junction bases unmatched: 14. Germline CDR1 and CDR2: SGHVS and FNYEAQ. The data were taken from a study of T cell responses to AZD1222 COVID-19 vaccine. Findings of the study overall: Repertoires in all cases were sampled only once the peak T cell response had passed. Spike-specific TCR breadth and depth were elevated following two AZD1222 doses.

Assay: immunoSEQ multiplex PCR; the TCRdb copy retains only in-frame clones and omits some. Here the sample spans about 170,000 clones, over 85% being singletons. The rearrangement uses TRBV7-6 and TRBJ1-6; 9 bases match TRBD1. This specimen consisted of peripheral blood, obtained on day 0 of AZD1222 vaccination. This sequence was found in an adult in good health. The CDR3, as DNA: TGTGCCAGCAGCTCAACAGTACCGGGGACAGGGTACAATTCACCCCTCCACTTT. Its protein product is CASSSTVPGTGYNSPLHF.